Shown below are 21 T cell receptor beta chains from a single sample sequenced in a study of cytomegalovirus exposure and HLA in healthy donors. The PCR ran on 60 Vbeta and 13 Jbeta primers. The method was immunoSEQ multiplex PCR; TCRdb's version includes in-frame clones alone and lacks a portion of them. The table has about 150,000 clones, roughly three quarters seen once. Sequenced input: PBMCs. The receptors were sampled from a human donor in good health.

This clone was detected only a few times. This chain links TRBV7-9 with TRBJ1-5; 9 nucleotides align to TRBD1. V lost 3 bases, J lost 1 base, and 4 bases stayed unmatched. The CDR3 totals 16 residues. Germline V gene sequence: CDR1 SEHNR, CDR2 FQNEAQ (reference sequence). The CDR3 reads CASSLGQGGSNQPQHF. DNA for the CDR3: TGTGCCAGCAGCTTGGGACAGGGAGGGAGCAATCAGCCCCAGCATTTT.

Concerning this clone: One end of the junction does not line up with germline, which may come from a read error. The chain links TRBV7-9 to TRBJ1-3; TRBD1 matches at 7 bases. CDR1 SEHNR and CDR2 FQNEAQ come from the germline V gene (reference sequence). The CDR3 has 17 residues. CDR3 region: CSSSLPDPTGIGNTIYF. Written as DNA, the CDR3 is TGTTCCAGCAGCTTACCGGACCCGACAGGGATCGGAAACACCATATATTTT.

There are a few counts of this clone. The chain uses TRBV12-5 and TRBJ2-2, with 13 bases fitting TRBD2. CDR3 length equals 14 residues. Trimming cost V 6 bases and J 7 bases; bases outside gene matches: 2. Germline CDR1 reads LGHNT; CDR2 reads FRNRAP. CDR3 in amino acids: CASGRLAGGGELFF. In DNA form, the CDR3 reads TGTGCTAGTGGCCGACTAGCGGGGGGCGGGGAGCTGTTTTTT.

V gene TRBV6-1 combines with J gene TRBJ2-5; D might be TRBD1 (6 bases). V was cut by 0 bases and J by 5 bases, with 13 bases left in between. The CDR3 has 15 amino acids. Germline CDR1 MNHNS, CDR2 SASEGT. The CDR3 here is CASSEALQGSETQYF. CDR3 bases: TGTGCCAGCAGTGAAGCGCTTCAGGGGTCTGAGACCCAGTACTTC.

The J gene is TRBJ2-7, the V gene TRBV15; D may be TRBD2 (6 bases). This CDR3 has 13 residues. The germline V and J ends were trimmed by 6 bases and 1 base, with 10 bases remaining between them. Per the germline V gene, CDR1 is LNHNV and CDR2 is YYDKDF (reference sequence). CDR3 nucleotide sequence: TGTGCCACCAGAGCTGGGACTTCCTACGAGCAGTACTTC. As protein: CATRAGTSYEQYF.

A note on this clone: Germline is not matched at one junction end, which may reflect a read error. The CDR3 reads CASSLGPNYGYPF. Written as DNA, the CDR3 is TGTGCCAGCAGCCTAGGGCCTAACTATGGCTACCCCTTC. The chain uses TRBV7-8 and TRBJ1-2; D unresolved. This CDR3 has 13 residues. In germline, CDR1 is SGHVS, CDR2 FQNEAQ.

This chain joins TRBV27 and TRBJ2-2, with D unclear. Germline V gene lookup returns CDR1 MNHEY and CDR2 SMNVEV (reference sequence). Trimming stripped 4 bases from V and 3 bases from J, with 9 bases between. CDR3 length: 14 residues. Written as DNA, the CDR3 is TGTGCCAGCAGTTCAGGCGTCTACACCGGGGAGCTGTTTTTT. Protein product: CASSSGVYTGELFF.

The chain uses TRBV27 and TRBJ2-3; TRBD2 matches 10 bases. The V segment lost 0 bases and the J segment 4 bases; nucleotides outside the gene matches: 13. Per the germline V gene, CDR1 is MNHEY and CDR2 is SMNVEV (reference sequence). There are 19 residues in the CDR3. The CDR3 DNA sequence: TGTGCCAGCAGTTTATCGAAGGGGCAAACTAGCGGGGCATCAGATACGCAGTATTTT. It is translated as CASSLSKGQTSGASDTQYF.

The chain uses TRBV4-3 and TRBJ1-5, with 7 nucleotides matching TRBD1. From germline, CDR1 is LGHNA and CDR2 YSLEER. CDR3 length equals 17 residues. The J segment lost 0 bases and the V segment lost 0 bases, leaving 5 bases of the junction unmatched. The CDR3 DNA sequence: TGCGCCAGCAGCCAAGAATGGGGGACAGCTAGCAATCAGCCCCAGCATTTT. It translates to CASSQEWGTASNQPQHF.

V is TRBV28 and J is TRBJ2-1; a weak D match, TRBD2 (6 bases). Germline V lookup: CDR1 MDHEN, CDR2 SYDVKM. This CDR3 comprises 16 residues. The germline V and J ends were trimmed by 6 bases and 0 bases, with 15 bases remaining between them. The CDR3 sequence is CASSPLALYSYNEQFF. DNA of the CDR3: TGTGCCAGCAGCCCGCTAGCGTTATACTCCTACAATGAGCAGTTCTTC. Variable domain in full (rest from reference TRBV28 and TRBJ2-1): DVKVTQSSRYLVKRTGEKVFLECVQDMDHENMFWYRQDPGLGLRLIYFSYDVKMKEKGDIPEGYSVSREKKERFSLILESASTNQTSMYLCASSPLALYSYNEQFFGPGTRLTVL.

This clone was seen only a few times. This CDR3 is CASSSTGGGYTF. The CDR3, as DNA: TGCGCCAGCAGTTCAACAGGGGGCGGCTACACCTTC. The J gene is TRBJ1-2, the V gene TRBV5-1; 9 bases are shared with TRBD1. The CDR3 has 12 amino acids. The junction had 4 bases not matched to a gene; V was cut back by 5 bases and J by 8 bases. The germline gives CDR1 SGHRS, CDR2 YFSETQ.

This chain connects TRBV25-1 to TRBJ2-5; TRBD2 aligns across 7 bases. CDR3 length: 16 amino acids. Germline CDR1 MGHDK, CDR2 SYGVNS. Germline trimming cut 8 bases from V and 2 bases from J; bases unmatched to any gene: 14. As DNA, the CDR3 is TGTGCCAGCGGGGGGGAGGGGTTAGGTGGGCAAGAGACCCAGTACTTC. Translated: CASGGEGLGGQETQYF. Full variable domain (rest looked up from reference TRBV25-1 and TRBJ2-5): EADIYQTPRYLVIGTGKKITLECSQTMGHDKMYWYQQDPGMELHLIHYSYGVNSTEKGDLSSESTVSRIRTEHFPLTLESARPSHTSQYLCASGGEGLGGQETQYFGPGTRLLVL.

The V call is TRBV6-5, the J call TRBJ1-1, with a weak D call TRBD1 (5 bases). Germline CDR1 reads MNHEY; CDR2 reads SVGAGI. This CDR3 has 14 amino acids. The germline V and J ends were trimmed by 2 bases and 1 base, with 8 bases remaining between them. CDR3 loop: CASSYAGWNTEAFF. Here the CDR3 DNA reads TGTGCCAGCAGTTACGCAGGGTGGAACACTGAAGCTTTCTTT.

The chain carries TRBV27 and TRBJ1-1; D not resolved. CDR3 length: 13 residues. V shed 1 base and J shed 1 base, with 4 bases lying between them. Germline loops: CDR1 MNHEY, CDR2 SMNVEV (reference sequence). The CDR3 reads CASSLWRNTEAFF. In DNA form, the CDR3 reads TGTGCCAGCAGTTTATGGAGGAACACTGAAGCTTTCTTT.

As regards this clone: A read error may account for a junction end that differs from germline. The V gene is TRBV19, the J gene TRBJ2-2; a weak D match, TRBD1 (6 bases). The germline gives CDR1 LNHDA, CDR2 SQIVND (reference sequence). The CDR3 runs to 13 residues. CDR3 residues: CASLSGAPGELFF. CDR3 DNA: TGTGCCAGTCTATCAGGGGCCCCCGGCGAGCTGTTTTTT. The whole variable domain, filled in from reference TRBV19 and TRBJ2-2, reads DGGITQSPKYLFRKEGQNVTLSCEQNLNHDAMYWYRQDPGQGLRLIYYSQIVNDFQKGDIAEGYSVSREKKESFPLTVTSAQKNPTAFYLCASLSGAPGELFFGEGSRLTVL.

The chain is built from TRBV21-1 and TRBJ2-7; TRBD1, the D gene given by the table, was not confirmed from the DNA. TRBV21-1 is a known pseudogene. The CDR3 is 14 residues long. CDR3 loop: CASSKVDRPYEQYF. CDR3 bases: TGTGCCAGCAGCAAGGTGGACAGGCCCTACGAGCAGTACTTC.

The chain links TRBV7-9 to TRBJ2-7; 7 bases map to TRBD1. In germline, CDR1 is SEHNR, CDR2 FQNEAQ (reference sequence). The CDR3 sequence is 15 residues long. Trimming removed 5 bases from V and 2 bases from J; junction bases left unmatched: 9. DNA for the CDR3: TGTGCCAGCAGCCCATTCCCGGGACAGACCTACGAGCAGTACTTC. Its translation: CASSPFPGQTYEQYF.

This sequence joins TRBV13 and TRBJ2-7; 8 bases are a match to TRBD1. The CDR3 is made up of 16 amino acids. Germline CDR1 and CDR2: PRHDT and FYEKMQ (reference sequence). The ends lost 4 bases at V and 4 bases at J; junction bases unmatched: 12. This chain's CDR3 is CASSSPSGTGTYEQYF. The CDR3 bases are TGTGCCAGCAGCTCACCGTCCGGGACAGGAACATACGAGCAGTACTTC.

V gene TRBV9 combines with J gene TRBJ1-1, with 8 bases lining up with TRBD1. Germline V lookup: CDR1 SGDLS, CDR2 YYNGEE. This CDR3 is built from 15 residues. V shed 7 bases, J shed 3 bases, and the junction held 11 bases outside the gene matches. CDR3 amino acids: CASSPTGGLDTEAFF. CDR3 nucleotide sequence: TGTGCCAGCTCCCCTACAGGGGGTTTGGACACTGAAGCTTTCTTT.

This rearrangement joins TRBV5-1 to TRBJ2-5, with D perhaps TRBD1 (5 bases). This CDR3 region has 15 residues. CDR1 is SGHRS and CDR2 is YFSETQ in the germline V gene. Trimming removed 1 base at V and 5 bases at J, with 15 bases between. The DNA for the CDR3 is TGCGCCAGCAGCTTGCAGGTGGCCAACAGGGAGACCCAGTACTTC. Translated, it gives CASSLQVANRETQYF.

The chain couples TRBV2 to TRBJ1-5, with 8 bases fitting TRBD1. The germline gives CDR1 SNHLY, CDR2 FYNNEI. The CDR3 has 16 amino acids. After removal of 6 bases from V and 1 base from J, the junction contained 8 bases not matched to a gene. This CDR3 is CASSPGGRGSNQPQHF. In DNA form, the CDR3 reads TGTGCCAGCAGCCCAGGGGGCAGGGGGAGCAATCAGCCCCAGCATTTT.